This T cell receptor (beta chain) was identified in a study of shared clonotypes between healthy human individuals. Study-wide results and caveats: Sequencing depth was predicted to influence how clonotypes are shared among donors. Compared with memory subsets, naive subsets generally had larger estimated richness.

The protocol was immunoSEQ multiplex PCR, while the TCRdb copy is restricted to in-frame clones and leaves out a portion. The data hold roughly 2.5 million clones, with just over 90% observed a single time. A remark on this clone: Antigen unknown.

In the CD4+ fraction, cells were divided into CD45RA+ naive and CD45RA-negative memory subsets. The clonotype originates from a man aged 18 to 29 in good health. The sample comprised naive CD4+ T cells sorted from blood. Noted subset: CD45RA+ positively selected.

CDR3: CASSEYLPGGNEKLFF. The CDR3 DNA reads as TGTGCCAGCAGTGAATACCTTCCAGGGGGAAATGAAAAACTGTTTTTT. The rearrangement links TRBV25-1 to TRBJ1-4, with 7 bases aligning to TRBD1. Per the germline V gene, CDR1 is MGHDK and CDR2 is SYGVNS. The CDR3 runs to 16 residues. J was trimmed by 5 bases and V by 0 bases; bases with no gene match: 6.